The 10 T cell receptor beta chains listed next were all sequenced from one sample in a study of T-cell memory formation after mild COVID-19. TCRdb reanalysed the 5' RACE reads using MiXCR and keeps one entry per CDR3 protein. The data show roughly 110,000 distinct CDR3 sequences, roughly 12% seen once. Sequencing was done on a sample of PBMCs or a T cell subset sorted from them (not recorded which). These receptors were taken from an adult woman who had mild COVID-19 (a few samples of this study predate the infection). Cell type and time point are not known.

The chain links TRBV7-9 to TRBJ1-2, with D unresolved. The V gene lost 5 bases and the J gene lost 6 bases, with 13 bases spanning the gap. Germline V gene data show CDR1 as SEHNR and CDR2 as FQNEAQ (reference sequence). This CDR3 comprises 13 residues. CDR3 coding DNA: TGTGCCAGCAGCCAATTGGGTCGAGATGGCTACACCTTC. Protein sequence: CASSQLGRDGYTF.

The chain combines TRBV7-9 with TRBJ2-7, with TRBD1 matching over 11 bases. The germline V gene encodes CDR1 SEHNR and CDR2 FQNEAQ (reference sequence). Germline trimming cut 5 bases from V and 0 bases from J; bases unmatched to any gene: 9. This CDR3 is 17 amino acids long. CDR3: CASSPGWTGGGSYEQYF. The CDR3 nucleotides read TGTGCCAGCAGCCCAGGTTGGACAGGGGGCGGCTCCTACGAGCAGTACTTC.

V is TRBV6-6 and J is TRBJ2-7; unclear D gene. From germline, CDR1 is MNHNY and CDR2 SVGAGI (reference sequence). The length of the CDR3 is 13 residues. V lost 6 bases to trimming and J lost 2 bases, with 11 bases between them. CDR3 residues: CASRDGPPYEQYF. The DNA for the CDR3 is TGTGCCAGCAGAGACGGACCGCCCTACGAGCAGTACTTC.

In its sample, this clonotype was seen a few times. The chain combines TRBV7-9 with TRBJ2-1, with a tentative D call TRBD2 (5 bases). V was shortened by 1 base and J by 15 bases, with 13 bases between the two germline ends. CDR3 size: 12 residues. Germline V gives CDR1 SEHNR, CDR2 FQNEAQ (reference sequence). As DNA, the CDR3 is TGTGCCAGCAGCTTAGGAGGGATCCTGGGGTTCTTC. Translated, it gives CASSLGGILGFF. The variable domain in full, with the rest retrieved from reference TRBV7-9 and TRBJ2-1, is DTGVSQNPRHKITKRGQNVTFRCDPISEHNRLYWYRQTLGQGPEFLTYFQNEAQLEKSRLLSDRFSAERPKGSFSTLEIQRTEQGDSAMYLCASSLGGILGFFGPGTRLTVL.

The chain uses TRBV7-9 and TRBJ2-1; 8 bases line up with TRBD2. CDR1 SEHNR and CDR2 FQNEAQ come from the germline V gene (reference sequence). The CDR3 spans 15 residues. V lost 4 bases to trimming and J lost 4 bases; unmatched junction nucleotides: 6. The CDR3 bases are TGTGCCAGCAGCTCCGGGACTAGATCTTACAATGAGCAGTTCTTC. This gives the protein CASSSGTRSYNEQFF. Filled out from reference TRBV7-9 and TRBJ2-1, the complete variable domain reads DTGVSQNPRHKITKRGQNVTFRCDPISEHNRLYWYRQTLGQGPEFLTYFQNEAQLEKSRLLSDRFSAERPKGSFSTLEIQRTEQGDSAMYLCASSSGTRSYNEQFFGPGTRLTVL.

This clonotype was detected a few times. The rearrangement links TRBV29-1 to TRBJ1-1; 8 positions match TRBD1. Germline V gene data show CDR1 as SQVTM and CDR2 as ANQGSEA. This CDR3 has 12 residues. V was pared by 7 bases and J by 3 bases, with 4 bases of the junction left unmatched. The CDR3 DNA follows: TGCAGCGCCCAACAGGGGGACACTGAAGCTTTCTTT. Encoded protein: CSAQQGDTEAFF.

The rearrangement joins TRBV7-8 to TRBJ2-5; 8 bases line up with TRBD1. Germline assignment: CDR1 SGHVS and CDR2 FQNEAQ. The CDR3 extends over 17 amino acids. V was clipped by 5 bases and J by 1 base; unmatched bases: 12. DNA of the CDR3: TGTGCCAGCAGCGTAGAGACCCGGGACAGGACCCAAGAGACCCAGTACTTC. Its protein product is CASSVETRDRTQETQYF.

This sequence joins TRBV12-3 or TRBV12-4 and TRBJ1-1, with D uncertain. V lost 3 bases and J 0 bases, leaving 5 bases between the germline ends. The CDR3 runs 13 residues. Written as DNA, the CDR3 is TGTGCCAGCAGTTTCTGGATGAACACTGAAGCTTTCTTT. It encodes CASSFWMNTEAFF.

The rearrangement links TRBV6-2 or TRBV6-3 to TRBJ2-3; 7 nucleotides match TRBD2. CDR3 length equals 14 residues. With V trimmed by 8 bases and J by 5 bases, 10 bases remained unmatched. CDR1 and CDR2 from the germline V gene are MNHEY and SVGEGT. The CDR3 loop is CASGPTSLRDTQYF. In nucleotides, the CDR3 is TGTGCCAGCGGCCCGACTAGCTTGAGAGATACGCAGTATTTT.

This clonotype was counted between two and nine times. V is TRBV5-1 and J is TRBJ2-5, with D unresolved. V was clipped by 3 bases and J by 4 bases, with 4 bases between them. The CDR3 contains 11 residues. Germline loops: CDR1 SGHRS, CDR2 YFSETQ. The CDR3: CASSYLETQYF. The CDR3 nucleotides read TGCGCCAGCAGCTATCTAGAGACCCAGTACTTC.